The 24 T cell receptor beta chains below come from one sample, sequenced in a study of blood T cell repertoires in COVID-19. The repertoire was sequenced with immunoSEQ multiplex PCR; TCRdb's copy has only in-frame clones and lacks some. Of 150,000 or so clones listed, 85% to 95% were seen once; the top ten hold approximately 4.6%. Input material: peripheral blood. The receptors originated from a woman in her fifties or sixties with acute or convalescent COVID-19.

The V call is TRBV2, the J call TRBJ1-1, with TRBD1 as a possible D gene (6 bases). The V end was cut by 6 bases, the J end by 5 bases, with 16 bases between. The CDR3 contains 14 residues. The V gene's germline CDR1 is SNHLY and CDR2 FYNNEI. The chain's CDR3 is CASRPGGRGTEAFF. The CDR3 coding sequence is TGTGCCAGCAGGCCCGGGGGGCGAGGAACTGAAGCTTTCTTT. The entire variable domain, with the rest obtained from reference TRBV2 and TRBJ1-1, is as follows: EPEVTQTPSHQVTQMGQEVILRCVPISNHLYFYWYRQILGQKVEFLVSFYNNEISEKSEIFDDQFSVERPDGSNFTLKIRSTKLEDSAMYFCASRPGGRGTEAFFGQGTRLTVV.

V and J are TRBV4-2 and TRBJ2-5; 8 nucleotides agree with TRBD2. CDR1 LGHNA and CDR2 YNFKEQ come from the germline V gene. CDR3 size: 16 residues. V was clipped by 3 bases and J by 5 bases; unmatched bases: 11. CDR3 sequence reads: CASSQNPGGVGETQYF. CDR3 DNA sequence: TGTGCCAGCAGCCAGAATCCCGGGGGGGTCGGGGAGACCCAGTACTTC.

V is TRBV18 and J is TRBJ1-4; D uncertain. Germline CDR1 and CDR2: KGHSH and LQKENI. CDR3 size: 14 residues. Trimming left V 3 bases short and J 3 bases short, with 8 bases between. The CDR3 sequence is CASSPAEANEKLFF. The DNA of the CDR3 is TGTGCCAGCTCACCGGCGGAGGCTAATGAAAAACTGTTTTTT.

The chain employs TRBV6-5 and TRBJ2-1; TRBD1 is a possible D gene (6 bases). The CDR3 has 14 amino acids. V was shortened by 6 bases and J by 4 bases, with 13 bases between the two germline ends. Germline values: CDR1 MNHEY, CDR2 SVGAGI. CDR3 protein: CASSGDMKYNEQFF. The CDR3 DNA reads TGTGCCAGCAGCGGGGACATGAAATACAATGAGCAGTTCTTC.

V usage is TRBV3-1 (or the pseudogene TRBV3-2) and J usage is TRBJ2-5, with a tentative D call TRBD1 (6 bases). Trimming cost V 0 bases and J 5 bases, with 19 bases left between them. Germline V gene sequence: CDR1 LGHDT, CDR2 YNNKEL (reference sequence). CDR3 size: 17 residues. DNA of the CDR3: TGTGCCAGCAGCCAAGAAAGGCTAATGGCTAGGGGGGAGACCCAGTACTTC. It codes for CASSQERLMARGETQYF.

The chain combines TRBV4-1 with TRBJ2-2; 8 bases line up with TRBD2. The CDR3 extends over 20 amino acids. J lost 5 bases, V lost 1 base, and 18 bases had no gene match. Germline V gives CDR1 MGHRA, CDR2 YSYEKL. DNA of the CDR3: TGCGCCAGCAGCCAAGGGTTTAGGTATGAGGGAGCGGGAGTAACCGGGGAGCTGTTTTTT. Translation: CASSQGFRYEGAGVTGELFF.

V gene TRBV7-9 combines with J gene TRBJ1-4; 8 nucleotides align to TRBD1. The CDR3 loop spans 14 amino acids. J lost 8 bases, V lost 1 base, and 3 bases had no gene match. Germline CDR1 and CDR2: SEHNR and FQNEAQ (reference sequence). CDR3 DNA sequence: TGTGCCAGCAGCTTAGGGACAGGGTCCGAAAAACTGTTTTTT. This translates into CASSLGTGSEKLFF.

J is TRBJ2-6 and V is TRBV7-8; weak D call: TRBD2 (5 bases). There are 16 residues in the CDR3. V was clipped by 5 bases and J by 3 bases, with 14 bases between them. Germline V CDR1 and CDR2: SGHVS, FQNEAQ. The CDR3 nucleotides are TGTGCCAGCAGCCGAGAGCGCGGGTTTGGGGCCAACGTCCTGACTTTC. Translating gives CASSRERGFGANVLTF. The full variable domain, in which reference TRBV7-8 and TRBJ2-6 provide the parts outside the CDR3, is GAGVSQSPRYKVAKRGQDVALRCDPISGHVSLFWYQQALGQGPEFLTYFQNEAQLDKSGLPSDRFFAERPEGSVSTLKIQRTQQEDSAVYLCASSRERGFGANVLTFGAGSRLTVL.

The V gene is TRBV24-1, the J gene TRBJ2-1; no firm D call. The CDR3 spans 13 residues. Germline V lookup: CDR1 KGHDR, CDR2 SFDVKD. Trimming pared 4 bases from V and 6 bases from J, leaving 9 bases between. The CDR3 spells CATSDLPGNEQFF. CDR3 nucleotides: TGTGCCACCAGTGACCTCCCCGGCAATGAGCAGTTCTTC.

The V gene is TRBV7-9, the J gene TRBJ1-1, with D unclear. Trimming removed 1 base from V and 0 bases from J, with 6 bases in between. Germline CDR1 reads SEHNR; CDR2 reads FQNEAQ (reference sequence). This CDR3 has 14 amino acids. The CDR3 bases are TGTGCCAGCAGCTTAGGTGTCATGAACACTGAAGCTTTCTTT. This encodes CASSLGVMNTEAFF.

This chain uses TRBV24-1 with TRBJ2-1; D possibly corresponds to TRBD1 (6 bases). This CDR3 is built from 18 residues. Germline V gene data show CDR1 as KGHDR and CDR2 as SFDVKD. The ends were cut back, 3 bases at V and 8 bases at J, with 25 bases in the middle. CDR3 sequence: CATSDPRIDRFEEHEQFF. DNA for the CDR3: TGTGCCACCAGTGATCCCCGAATCGACAGGTTTGAAGAGCATGAGCAGTTCTTC.

Only one count was recorded for this clone. J is TRBJ2-1 and V is TRBV28, with 7 bases lining up with TRBD1. This CDR3 is 14 amino acids long. V lost 6 bases and J lost 1; bases outside the gene matches: 3. CDR1 is MDHEN and CDR2 is SYDVKM in the germline V gene. CDR3 DNA: TGTGCCAGCAGGGCAGGGGGATCCTACAATGAGCAGTTCTTC. This encodes CASRAGGSYNEQFF.

V gene TRBV21-1 combines with J gene TRBJ1-5; the tabulated D call, TRBD1, remains unverified against the DNA. TRBV21-1 is designated a pseudogene. The CDR3 extends over 15 amino acids. The CDR3 protein is CASSKTTGRNQPQHF. The CDR3 nucleotides read TGTGCCAGCAGCAAAACAACAGGGCGCAATCAGCCCCAGCATTTT.

The rearrangement uses TRBV11-3 and TRBJ2-2; a possible D gene is TRBD1 (6 bases). The germline gives CDR1 SGHNT, CDR2 YENEEA. V was trimmed by 5 bases and J by 0 bases, leaving 16 bases between them. The CDR3 covers 17 residues. The DNA for the CDR3 is TGTGCCAGCAGCCATGGGGTTGGGGGCCCGAACACCGGGGAGCTGTTTTTT. Protein: CASSHGVGGPNTGELFF.

The rearrangement joins TRBV5-1 to TRBJ2-7; tentatively, D is TRBD1 (6 bases). Trimming removed 7 bases at V and 6 bases at J, with 14 bases between. The CDR3 is made up of 12 amino acids. Germline V gene data show CDR1 as SGHRS and CDR2 as YFSETQ. For the CDR3, the DNA is TGCGCCAGCCGACAGGAATCCCGCGAGCAGTACTTC. Protein product: CASRQESREQYF.

This clone was seen a handful of times. The rearrangement joins TRBV7-9 to TRBJ1-1, with D hard to call. Germline V gene lookup returns CDR1 SEHNR and CDR2 FQNEAQ (reference sequence). This CDR3 is 14 amino acids long. Trimming pared 5 bases from V and 3 bases from J, leaving 13 bases between. The CDR3 is CASSPPPGDTEAFF. The DNA for the CDR3 is TGTGCCAGCAGCCCCCCGCCGGGTGACACTGAAGCTTTCTTT.

The rearrangement links TRBV28 to TRBJ1-2, with 7 nucleotides matching TRBD1. CDR3 size: 15 residues. Trimming removed 6 bases from V and 6 bases from J; junction bases left unmatched: 13. Germline lookup yields CDR1 MDHEN and CDR2 SYDVKM. The CDR3 protein is CASSPPLGQPHGYTF. The CDR3, as DNA: TGTGCCAGCAGCCCTCCCTTGGGACAGCCCCATGGCTACACCTTC.

This clone has only one observation. V and J are TRBV16 and TRBJ1-2, with D hard to call. The CDR3 has 13 residues. The germline V gene has CDR1 KGHSY and CDR2 FQNENV. Deletions cut 1 base from V and 4 bases from J, with 7 bases between. CDR3 sequence: CASSQWQVYGYTF. The CDR3 bases are TGTGCCAGCAGCCAATGGCAAGTCTATGGCTACACCTTC.

The chain carries TRBV2 and TRBJ1-2, with 9 nucleotides matching TRBD1. CDR3 length: 13 residues. Germline CDR1 SNHLY, CDR2 FYNNEI. V lost 7 bases and J lost 7; bases outside the gene matches: 7. The CDR3 region has the DNA TGTGCCAGCATCCGGACAGGGGTAGGTGGCTACACCTTC. This sequence encodes CASIRTGVGGYTF.

The chain couples TRBV10-3 to TRBJ1-2; 8 nucleotides line up with TRBD1. Germline CDR1 reads ENHRY; CDR2 reads SYGVKD. The CDR3 covers 15 residues. V lost 8 bases to trimming and J lost 5 bases; unmatched junction nucleotides: 13. The CDR3 here is CAIGEGQGGGYGYTF. Written as DNA, the CDR3 is TGTGCCATCGGCGAAGGACAGGGTGGGGGATATGGCTACACCTTC.

The chain employs TRBV28 and TRBJ2-1, with D possibly matching TRBD2 (5 bases). This CDR3 is built from 17 residues. In germline, CDR1 is MDHEN, CDR2 SYDVKM. V lost 6 bases and J 2 bases, leaving 20 bases between the germline ends. The CDR3 region is CASSNTAGRPTYNEQFF. Here the CDR3 DNA reads TGTGCCAGCAGCAACACGGCGGGTCGACCTACCTACAATGAGCAGTTCTTC.

The chain employs TRBV7-3 and TRBJ1-2; D is unclear. There are 14 residues in the CDR3. In germline, CDR1 is SGHTA, CDR2 FQGTGA. The V end lost 4 bases, the J end lost 5 bases, and 14 bases lay between the germline ends. The CDR3 DNA is TGTGCCAGCAGCTGGTCCGGGTCGGATTATGGCTACACCTTC. It codes for CASSWSGSDYGYTF.

V usage is TRBV10-3 and J usage is TRBJ2-5, with D perhaps matching TRBD2 (5 bases). This CDR3 is built from 17 residues. Trimming cost V 0 bases and J 1 base, with 15 bases left between them. CDR1 and CDR2 (germline): ENHRY, SYGVKD. CDR3 in DNA: TGTGCCATCAGTGAGTCTTCCGGGCCAGCGGTCCAAGAGACCCAGTACTTC. It specifies CAISESSGPAVQETQYF.

This chain connects TRBV19 to TRBJ1-1; 7 positions match TRBD1. The CDR3 has 13 residues. Germline V gene lookup returns CDR1 LNHDA and CDR2 SQIVND (reference sequence). V dropped 7 bases and J dropped 5; count of bases not matched to a gene: 7. For the CDR3, the DNA is TGTGCCAGTAACCTGAGGGGGCAAACTGAAGCTTTCTTT. This encodes CASNLRGQTEAFF.